This TCR beta chain was identified during a study of shared clonotypes between healthy human individuals (TCRdb year 2020). For the wider study: The cohort included three men and two women between 18 and 49 years of age. Per donor, three plates each were used for CD4 naive and CD4 memory, two for CD8 naive, and one for CD8 memory. The study deeply sequenced blood TCR repertoires of five healthy adults to estimate repertoire size and the extent of clonotype sharing between individuals. To increase sequencing depth and limit assay-specific biases, TCR repertoire library preparation and sequencing were carried out by different laboratories using diverse techniques. Leukapheresis yielded between about 0.9 and 8.9 billion PBMCs per donor. General study outcomes and caveats: Naive subsets generally had larger estimated clonotype richness than memory subsets. Even with the large sequencing depth, rarefaction of the sorted-subset datasets indicated that sequencing was incomplete. Only blood was sampled, and tissue TCR repertoires likely differ from those in blood. Clonotypes shared by all four sorted-subset donors showed higher generation probabilities than non-shared clonotypes. Based on pairwise subsampling, the degree of clonotype sharing among donors was expected to be affected by sequencing depth. Sharing across a handful of donors was observed for about 4.8% of naive CD4, about 4% of naive CD8, 2% to 2.5% of memory CD4, and over 0.3% of memory CD8 clonotypes. The small number of donors limited the genetic and exposure-history diversity represented.

Cut back by 3 bases and 3 bases, the V and J ends lie 20 bases apart. The CDR3 starts with the cysteine, ends with the phenylalanine, and has 17 residues. Just the 51-base CDR3 DNA is kept, in frame starting at base 1. CDR1 and CDR2, per the germline V gene, are SGHAT and FQNNGV. About this clone itself: Which antigen it targets is not known. Base qualities are not at hand, and no much larger clone is one base apart.

The donors were healthy, HIV-negative adults with no recently reported acute infections or vaccinations. Only Caucasian adults living in Nashville, Tennessee, USA were represented among the donors. CD4+ T cells were enriched through magnetic negative selection, after which naive cells were positively selected on CD45RA and the remaining negative fraction served as the memory subset. Blood was collected by leukapheresis, and PBMCs were isolated by Ficoll-Histopaque density gradient centrifugation and then cryopreserved in liquid nitrogen vapor phase. Analytical flow cytometry was used to check the purity and quantity of every magnetically sorted T cell population. Each sorted fraction had its genomic DNA isolated and then quantified by UV absorbance on a Nanodrop 2000c. TCR CDR3 regions were amplified from genomic DNA by multiplex PCR using the deep immunoSEQ assay. Genomic DNA extracted from each cell subset was distributed evenly over all wells of several immunoSEQ 96-well plates, and each plate served as one replicate. Each replicate PCR for sorted subsets received about 210 ng genomic DNA, equal to roughly 33,000 T cell genomes. The purified libraries were quantified using a Qubit 3.0 fluorometer, sized with a Bioanalyzer 2100, and then quantified again using the KAPA Library Quantification kit. Every immunoSEQ 96-well plate was sequenced on a separate single-read 150-cycle Illumina NextSeq 550 flow cell. Per the original workflow: Because the immunoSEQ output included only junctional sequences and no quality scores, the filtering could not be the same as the filtering used for full-length reads. Sequences were annotated with PyIR, a Python wrapper for IgBLAST v1.9, and V/J genes and CDR3 were assigned using IMGT germline references. Reads were filtered out if the reads had weak V/J assignments (E-value above 1e-6), no CDR3, stop codons, out-of-frame junctions, or ambiguous translated residues. A V3J clonotype was defined by an identical inferred V gene, J gene, and CDR3 amino acid sequence. To compute the percentage overlap between repertoires, the number of shared unique clonotypes was divided by the size of the smaller repertoire. Three approaches were used to assess repertoire richness: RTK rarefaction, the Chao1 estimator, and Recon v2.1 estimates of unobserved clonotypes. For all TCRbeta clonotypes obtained by the gDNA method from a few donors, generation probabilities were computed with OLGA. TCRdb took over this immuneACCESS table, retaining in-frame rearrangements with V and J assigned. Such tables are incomplete; in checked studies, under half of the missing clones stem from an unresolved V gene, and the remainder is unexplained. V, J and clone size derive from that table, while D and trimming were established from the DNA sequence. The sample table lists fewer than 1.6 million clones, 98% to 99% of them with a count of one. The ten largest clones take up around 0.33% of the sample.

The rearranged segments are TRBV11-2 and TRBJ1-1, and TRBD1 may be the D gene, going by 5 matching bases. The sample comprised naive CD4+ T cells sorted from blood. The sample's cell subset or site label, in plain terms: CD45RA+ positively selected. The TCR was taken from a man aged 25 to 45 in good health. The nucleotide sequence reads TGTGCCAGCAGCTTTTTGCCAGGGAAACCTAGGGACACTGAAGCTTTCTTT. This is translated as CASSFLPGKPRDTEAFF.